Following are 30 T cell receptor beta chains from one sample sequenced in a study of high-grade serous ovarian cancer treatment subgroups. The protocol was immunoSEQ multiplex PCR, while the TCRdb copy is restricted to in-frame clones and leaves out a portion. The data contain more than 2,500 clones, around 70% of them singletons. Tumor samples were taken before definitive surgery or chemotherapy. The sample consisted of tumor tissue. The receptor set was obtained from a human donor with high-grade serous ovarian cancer.

V gene TRBV20-1 combines with J gene TRBJ1-4, with D possibly being TRBD1 (5 bases). From germline, CDR1 is DFQATT and CDR2 SNEGSKA (reference sequence). Trimming stripped 5 bases from V and 12 bases from J, with 13 bases between. The CDR3 has 11 amino acids. CDR3 residues: CSAGGDSQLFF. For the CDR3, the DNA is TGCAGTGCTGGGGGGGATTCGCAACTGTTTTTT.

The rearrangement links TRBV30 to TRBJ2-7; D remains unclear. The CDR3 length is 12 residues. The V end lost 3 bases, the J end lost 4 bases, and 10 bases lay between the germline ends. Germline V gene data show CDR1 as GTSNPN and CDR2 as SVGIG (reference sequence). CDR3 DNA: TGTGCCTGGAGCGGACCGGCTTACGAGCAGTACTTC. Encoded protein: CAWSGPAYEQYF.

This clone was counted once. The chain uses TRBV19 and TRBJ2-2; D could derive from TRBD1 or TRBD2 (5 bases each). This CDR3 comprises 14 residues. Germline V lookup: CDR1 LNHDA, CDR2 SQIVND (reference sequence). V lost 6 bases and J lost 6, with 14 bases in between. In DNA form, the CDR3 reads TGTGCCAGTAGGGGCTCTGGGGGTCCCGGGGAGCTGTTTTTT. Translated: CASRGSGGPGELFF.

This chain connects TRBV12-5 to TRBJ2-1; TRBD1 aligns across 8 bases. Germline-derived CDR1 and CDR2 are LGHNT and FRNRAP. There are 14 residues in the CDR3. V gave up 7 bases and J gave up 2 bases; unmatched junction bases: 4. DNA for the CDR3: TGTGCTAGTGTCCCGGGACAGGCCTACAATGAGCAGTTCTTC. Its protein product is CASVPGQAYNEQFF. Together with reference TRBV12-5 and TRBJ2-1, the CDR3 gives the full variable domain: DARVTQTPRHKVTEMGQEVTMRCQPILGHNTVFWYRQTMMQGLELLAYFRNRAPLDDSGMPKDRFSAEMPDATLATLKIQPSEPRDSAVYFCASVPGQAYNEQFFGPGTRLTVL.

The gene calls are TRBV7-2 and TRBJ2-1, with no clear D. V lost 1 base and J 0 bases, leaving 10 bases between the germline ends. The CDR3 loop spans 16 amino acids. Germline lookup yields CDR1 SGHTA and CDR2 FQGNSA. The CDR3: CASSLEPRISYNEQFF. In nucleotides, the CDR3 is TGTGCCAGCAGCTTAGAACCCAGAATCTCCTACAATGAGCAGTTCTTC.

This chain uses TRBV6-1 with TRBJ2-7, with D unresolved. V dropped 2 bases and J dropped 6 bases, with 17 bases sitting between them. The CDR3 contains 15 residues. The germline V gene encodes CDR1 MNHNS and CDR2 SASEGT. As DNA, the CDR3 is TGTGCCAGCAGTGAAAAATGGTTAAGTAGACCCGAGCAGTACTTC. Amino acids: CASSEKWLSRPEQYF.

This clone appeared a single time. The chain is built from TRBV7-2 and TRBJ2-3; D may match TRBD1 or TRBD2 (6 bases each). This CDR3 region has 15 residues. Germline loops: CDR1 SGHTA, CDR2 FQGNSA. Trimming took 1 base from V and 2 from J, leaving 10 bases between them. CDR3 coding DNA: TGTGCCAGCAGCTTAGGTGCGGGACACACAGATACGCAGTATTTT. It specifies CASSLGAGHTDTQYF.

This clone has a handful of counts. The V call is TRBV28, the J call TRBJ2-5; D is perhaps TRBD1 (6 bases). Germline loops: CDR1 MDHEN, CDR2 SYDVKM. Trimming removed 5 bases at V and 5 bases at J, with 18 bases between. The CDR3 is 15 residues long. The chain's CDR3 is CASSNPGHPPETQYF. CDR3 nucleotides: TGTGCCAGCAGTAATCCGGGACACCCACCCGAGACCCAGTACTTC.

A word on this clone: The same CDR3 arises from other DNA sequences in this sample as well. This chain connects TRBV28 to TRBJ2-7, with D maybe TRBD2 (6 bases). This CDR3 contains 15 residues. CDR1 MDHEN and CDR2 SYDVKM come from the germline V gene. V was pared by 5 bases and J by 1 base, with 15 bases between. Here the CDR3 reads CASSPPGLPSYEQYF. The DNA for the CDR3 is TGTGCCAGCAGTCCTCCGGGACTCCCGTCCTACGAGCAGTACTTC.

The rearrangement links TRBV7-7 to TRBJ2-3; D possibly corresponds to TRBD1 (6 bases). Per the germline V gene, CDR1 is SSHAT and CDR2 is FNYEAQ (reference sequence). Trimming removed 2 bases at V and 4 bases at J, with 7 bases between. This CDR3 spans 13 amino acids. The CDR3 here is CASSLSGADTQYF. CDR3 bases: TGTGCCAGCAGCTTATCAGGGGCAGATACGCAGTATTTT.

This chain links TRBV2 with TRBJ1-2; D is ambiguous. Germline V gene lookup returns CDR1 SNHLY and CDR2 FYNNEI. The CDR3 runs 14 residues. The ends were cut back, 4 bases at V and 7 bases at J, with 16 bases in the middle. The DNA for the CDR3 is TGTGCCAGCAGTGGACGGGCCGCCGGTGGTGGCTACACCTTC. Translation gives CASSGRAAGGGYTF.

A few counts support this clone. The V call is TRBV27, the J call TRBJ2-1; 9 bases map to TRBD2. The CDR3 is 16 amino acids. V dropped 6 bases and J dropped 2; count of bases not matched to a gene: 8. Germline V gives CDR1 MNHEY, CDR2 SMNVEV (reference sequence). The CDR3 nucleotides are TGTGCCAGCAGCCCCGTAGCGGGGGCGACCTACAATGAGCAGTTCTTC. It codes for CASSPVAGATYNEQFF.

J is TRBJ2-7 and V is TRBV2; 8 nucleotides match TRBD2. Unmatched junction bases numbered 12, after V lost 5 bases and J lost 6 bases. Germline V gene sequence: CDR1 SNHLY, CDR2 FYNNEI. The CDR3 has 15 amino acids. The CDR3 bases are TGTGCCAGCAGTCCCGGGAGGGTGGTGCCGGGCGAGCAGTACTTC. Translating it yields CASSPGRVVPGEQYF.

The genes are TRBV27 and TRBJ2-3, with D unresolved. CDR3 length: 14 amino acids. Trimming shortened V by 4 bases and J by 0 bases, and 8 bases separated the two germline ends. Germline-derived CDR1 and CDR2 are MNHEY and SMNVEV (reference sequence). This CDR3 reads CASSWQTSTDTQYF. The CDR3 coding sequence is TGTGCCAGCAGTTGGCAGACTAGCACAGATACGCAGTATTTT.

The rearrangement links TRBV5-1 to TRBJ1-2; 7 bases are a match to TRBD1. The CDR3 loop spans 14 amino acids. V shed 4 bases and J 7 bases; nucleotides not matched to a gene: 10. Per germline, CDR1 SGHRS and CDR2 YFSETQ. In DNA form, the CDR3 reads TGCGCCAGCAGCCCGGGACAGCCAACGGCTGGCTACACCTTC. This gives the protein CASSPGQPTAGYTF.

There are a few counts of this clone. The V call is TRBV5-4, the J call TRBJ2-1; possibly TRBD2 for D (5 bases). Trimming cost V 4 bases and J 1 base, with 12 bases left between them. The CDR3 contains 15 residues. From germline, CDR1 is SGHNT and CDR2 YYREEE (reference sequence). CDR3: CASSPGLESYNEQFF. The DNA of the CDR3 is TGTGCCAGCAGCCCTGGACTGGAATCCTACAATGAGCAGTTCTTC.

The rearrangement joins TRBV28 to TRBJ2-1, with D possibly being TRBD1 (5 bases). The CDR3 runs 15 residues. The V end was cut by 3 bases, the J end by 5 bases, with 14 bases between. CDR1 MDHEN and CDR2 SYDVKM come from the germline V gene. CDR3 in DNA: TGTGCCAGCAGTTTTGGGCCAGGGTCCGACAATGAGCAGTTCTTC. Translating gives CASSFGPGSDNEQFF. Looking up the rest from reference TRBV28 and TRBJ2-1 gives the full variable domain: DVKVTQSSRYLVKRTGEKVFLECVQDMDHENMFWYRQDPGLGLRLIYFSYDVKMKEKGDIPEGYSVSREKKERFSLILESASTNQTSMYLCASSFGPGSDNEQFFGPGTRLTVL.

V is TRBV9 and J is TRBJ2-7, with D hard to call. Trimming stripped 0 bases from V and 2 bases from J, with 18 bases between. The CDR3 runs to 17 residues. From germline, CDR1 is SGDLS and CDR2 YYNGEE. CDR3 residues: CASSVGVAARGPYEQYF. CDR3 bases: TGTGCCAGCAGCGTAGGGGTGGCGGCGAGAGGACCCTACGAGCAGTACTTC.

This rearrangement joins TRBV28 to TRBJ1-2; D possibly corresponds to TRBD1 (6 bases). Germline loops: CDR1 MDHEN, CDR2 SYDVKM. V lost 5 bases and J lost 7, with 20 bases in between. The CDR3 has 15 amino acids. The CDR3 DNA sequence: TGTGCCAGCAGTATTCAGGGGCTTCCATCCGTTGGCTACACCTTC. Translating it yields CASSIQGLPSVGYTF.

The CDR3 nucleotides read TGCGCCAGCAGCTTCTCGGGACAGGGCGGCACCGGGGAGCTGTTTTTT. This encodes CASSFSGQGGTGELFF. The gene calls are TRBV5-1 and TRBJ2-2, with 9 bases that match TRBD1. With 2 bases clipped from V and 4 bases from J, the junction kept 6 bases outside the gene matches. The CDR3 loop spans 16 amino acids. CDR1 SGHRS and CDR2 YFSETQ come from the germline V gene.

This clone was detected once. V usage is TRBV29-1 and J usage is TRBJ2-1; TRBD2 matches at 8 bases. The CDR3 consists of 16 residues. From germline, CDR1 is SQVTM and CDR2 ANQGSEA. CDR3 coding DNA: TGCAACGTGAGAGGGTTAGCGGGGAGGGCCAACAATGAGCAGTTCTTC. It specifies CNVRGLAGRANNEQFF.

This clone came up once. The V and J genes are TRBV19 and TRBJ1-5; D not certain. The V end was cut by 1 base, the J end by 9 bases, with 22 bases between. This CDR3 has 17 residues. CDR1 is LNHDA and CDR2 is SQIVND in the germline V gene (reference sequence). CDR3 sequence (DNA): TGTGCCAGTAGTATAGTGTCCGTCGAAGTTGGGGAATGGCCCCAGCATTTT. As protein: CASSIVSVEVGEWPQHF.

This clone showed up just once. The rearrangement links TRBV6-1 to TRBJ2-4; D call uncertain. The germline V gene has CDR1 MNHNS and CDR2 SASEGT. This CDR3 is 11 amino acids long. V was clipped by 0 bases and J by 14 bases, with 8 bases between them. The CDR3 DNA reads as TGTGCCAGCAGTGAAGCGTCCCGAGAGTACTTC. Its translation is CASSEASREYF.

The gene calls are TRBV6-1 and TRBJ2-4; D remains unclear. Trimming left V 3 bases short and J 4 bases short, with 13 bases between. The CDR3 consists of 15 residues. Germline V gene lookup returns CDR1 MNHNS and CDR2 SASEGT. The DNA for the CDR3 is TGTGCCAGCAGTGAGAAACGGGTTTGGAAAAACATTCAGTACTTC. This sequence encodes CASSEKRVWKNIQYF.

The chain links TRBV7-6 to TRBJ2-5; 8 positions agree with TRBD1. CDR3 length: 15 amino acids. The V gene end was trimmed by 2 bases and the J gene end by 5 bases; junction bases not matched to a gene: 7. CDR1 is SGHVS and CDR2 is FNYEAQ in the germline V gene. The CDR3 DNA is TGTGCCAGCAGCTTATCCGCAGGGGGCCTGGAGACCCAGTACTTC. As protein: CASSLSAGGLETQYF.

The V call is TRBV6-6, the J call TRBJ2-7; tentatively, D is TRBD1 (5 bases). The CDR3 length is 13 residues. Trimming shortened V by 11 bases and J by 4 bases, and 18 bases separated the two germline ends. The V gene's germline CDR1 is MNHNY and CDR2 SVGAGI (reference sequence). CDR3 nucleotide sequence: TGTGCCGCACGAAGGGGCCCACCGTACGAGCAGTACTTC. Encoded protein: CAARRGPPYEQYF.

This clone ranks as large. The chain joins TRBV6-5 to TRBJ2-3; 7 nucleotides agree with TRBD1. The CDR3 is made up of 16 amino acids. Unmatched junction bases numbered 8, after V lost 4 bases and J lost 1 base. Germline V lookup: CDR1 MNHEY, CDR2 SVGAGI. CDR3 in amino acids: CASSSTGVGGTDTQYF. CDR3 DNA sequence: TGTGCCAGCAGTTCCACAGGGGTAGGAGGCACAGATACGCAGTATTTT.

The genes are TRBV6-6 and TRBJ1-2; 7 bases are shared with TRBD1. Germline CDR1 MNHNY, CDR2 SVGAGI (reference sequence). Losses at the gene ends were 4 bases for V and 6 bases for J; bases not matched to a gene: 5. CDR3 length equals 13 residues. The CDR3, as DNA: TGTGCCAGCAGTTCACAGGGGTCGGATGGCTACACCTTC. Its translation: CASSSQGSDGYTF.

This chain uses TRBV6-6 with TRBJ2-7, with D possibly being TRBD1 (6 bases). Germline values: CDR1 MNHNY, CDR2 SVGAGI (reference sequence). Trimming left V 4 bases short and J 2 bases short, with 15 bases between. The CDR3 has 15 amino acids. The CDR3 DNA reads TGTGCCAGCAGTTTTCGATGGGACATCCCCTACGAGCAGTACTTC. Translated: CASSFRWDIPYEQYF.

The J gene is TRBJ1-2, the V gene TRBV4-3; TRBD1 matches 9 bases. The CDR3 is 15 amino acids. CDR1 and CDR2 from the germline V gene are LGHNA and YSLEER. Trimming cost V 3 bases and J 4 bases; bases outside gene matches: 6. The CDR3 spells CASSHRGQGGYGYTF. CDR3 in DNA: TGCGCCAGCAGCCACCGGGGACAGGGAGGCTATGGCTACACCTTC.